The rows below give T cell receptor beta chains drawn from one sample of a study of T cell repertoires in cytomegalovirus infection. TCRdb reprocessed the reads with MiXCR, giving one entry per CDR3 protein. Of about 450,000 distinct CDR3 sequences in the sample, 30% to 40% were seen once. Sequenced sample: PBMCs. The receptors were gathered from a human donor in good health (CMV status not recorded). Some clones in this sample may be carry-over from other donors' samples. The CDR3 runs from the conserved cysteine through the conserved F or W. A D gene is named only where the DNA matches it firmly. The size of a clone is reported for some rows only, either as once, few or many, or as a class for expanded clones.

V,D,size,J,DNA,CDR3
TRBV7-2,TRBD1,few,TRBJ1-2,TGTGCCAGCAGCGGGGACAGAAGAGCAAGCTATGGCTACACCTTC,CASSGDRRASYGYTF
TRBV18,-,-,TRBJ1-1,TGTGCCAGCTCACCAATACCTTGGGGGAACACTGAAGCTTTCTTT,CASSPIPWGNTEAFF
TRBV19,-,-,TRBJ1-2,TGTGCCAGTAGTATAGGGACCGCCCAAAACTATGGCTACACCTTC,CASSIGTAQNYGYTF
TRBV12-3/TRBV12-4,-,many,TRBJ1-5,TGTGCCAGCAGTAAGACGGGACCGGGTCAGCCCCAGCATTTT,CASSKTGPGQPQHF
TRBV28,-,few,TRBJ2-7,TGTGCCAGCAGCTCCAACCGACCAACCTTC,CASSSNRPTF
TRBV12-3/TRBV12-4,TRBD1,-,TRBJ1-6,TGTGCCAGCACCGACAGGGTTTATAATTCACCCCTCCACTTT,CASTDRVYNSPLHF
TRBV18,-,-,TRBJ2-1,TGTGCCAGCTCACCACAGGGGGGGCCAAGCTATGAGCAGTTCTTC,CASSPQGGPSYEQFF
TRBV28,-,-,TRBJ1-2,TGTGCCAGCAGTTTGCAGCTATCCCCCGTCTACACCTTC,CASSLQLSPVYTF
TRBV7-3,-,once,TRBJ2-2,TGTGCCAGCAGCTTAGTGGGTTCAACCGGGGAGCTGTTTTTT,CASSLVGSTGELFF
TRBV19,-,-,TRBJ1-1,TGTGCCAGTATTACCACGGCTGGGCACACTGAAGCTTTCTTT,CASITTAGHTEAFF
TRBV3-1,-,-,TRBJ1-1,TGTGCCAGCAGCCCCTTAACAGCGAACACTGAAGCTTTCTTT,CASSPLTANTEAFF
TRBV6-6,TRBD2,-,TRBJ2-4,TGTGCCAGCAGAACCGGGACTAGCGGGGGAACCAAAAACATTCAGTACTTC,CASRTGTSGGTKNIQYF
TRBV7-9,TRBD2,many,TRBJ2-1,TGTGCCAGCAGCAGAACTAGCGGGGCTGCCAATGAGCAGTTCTTC,CASSRTSGAANEQFF
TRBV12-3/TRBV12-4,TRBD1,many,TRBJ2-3,TGTGCCAGCAGTTCGCCCGGGACAGGGATCACAGATACGCAGTATTTT,CASSSPGTGITDTQYF
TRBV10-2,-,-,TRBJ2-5,TGCGCCAGCAGTGAGTCGGCCCACGAGAAGATCGGAGAGACCCAGTACTTC,CASSESAHEKIGETQYF
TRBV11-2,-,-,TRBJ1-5,TGTGCCAGCAGCCCCCTGGACAGCAATCAGCCCCAGCATTTT,CASSPLDSNQPQHF
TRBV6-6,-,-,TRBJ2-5,TGTGCCATCAGTCGCGTCCGGGGTAAAACAGAACAAGAGACCCAGTACTTC,CAISRVRGKTEQETQYF
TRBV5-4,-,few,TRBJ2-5,TGTGCCAGCAGCCTAACAGCGGAAGAGACCCAGTACTTC,CASSLTAEETQYF
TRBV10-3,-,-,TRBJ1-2,TGTGCCATCAGCCCCGACCCAGGGGACTATGGCTACACCTTC,CAISPDPGDYGYTF
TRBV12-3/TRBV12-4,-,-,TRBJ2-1,TGTGCCAGCAGTTCACTACGCGGCCACAATGAGCAGTTCTTC,CASSSLRGHNEQFF
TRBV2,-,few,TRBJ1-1,TGTGCCAGCAATATCCGACAGGACACTGAAGCTTTCTTT,CASNIRQDTEAFF
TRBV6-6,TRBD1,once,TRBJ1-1,TGTGCCAGCAGGGGACAGGGTTATGAGAGCACTGAAGCTTTCTTT,CASRGQGYESTEAFF
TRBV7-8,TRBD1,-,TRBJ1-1,TGTGCCAGCCAAAGACAGGGTAGCACTGAAGCTTTCTTT,CASQRQGSTEAFF
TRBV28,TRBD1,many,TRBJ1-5,TGTGCCAGCAGTTCATCCGGGACAGGGTACCAGCCCCAGCATTTT,CASSSSGTGYQPQHF
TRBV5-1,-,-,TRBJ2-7,TGCGCCAGCAGGCTGAGCTGGACGGCGTCCAGGGATCCCTACGAGCAGTACTTC,CASRLSWTASRDPYEQYF
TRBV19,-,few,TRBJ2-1,TGTGCCAGTAGTATAGATCAGGGTAGCTCCTACAATGAGCAGTTCTTC,CASSIDQGSSYNEQFF
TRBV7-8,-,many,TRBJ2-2,TGTGCCAGCAATTCCGGGGGGCCCTCGAACACCGGGGAGCTGTTTTTT,CASNSGGPSNTGELFF
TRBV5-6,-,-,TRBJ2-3,TGTTCCAGCAGCGGTGGGATAATGTCAGATACGCAGTATTTT,CSSSGGIMSDTQYF
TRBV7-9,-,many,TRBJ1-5,TGTGCCAGCAGCTCGGTCCACCCTGGGCCCCAGCATTTT,CASSSVHPGPQHF
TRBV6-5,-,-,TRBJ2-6,TGTGCCAGCAGCCGCCCGGGCGCCAACGTCCTGACTTTC,CASSRPGANVLTF
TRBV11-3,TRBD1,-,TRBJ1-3,TGTGCCAGCAGCCCCGGACAGGGACAGCCTGGAAACACCATATATTTT,CASSPGQGQPGNTIYF
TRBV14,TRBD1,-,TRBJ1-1,TGTGCCAGCAGGGCCCCAGGGGGGAACACTGAAGCTTTCTTT,CASRAPGGNTEAFF
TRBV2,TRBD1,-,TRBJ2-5,TGTGCCAGCAGCACAGGGGCTAACCAAGAGACCCAGTACTTC,CASSTGANQETQYF
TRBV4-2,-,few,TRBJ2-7,TGTGCCAGCAGCCAAGAGGACAAGGGTGGTTCCTACGAGCAGTACTTC,CASSQEDKGGSYEQYF
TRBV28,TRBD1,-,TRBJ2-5,TGTGCCAGCAGTTTATCTCCAGGGGGACGGGAGACCCAGTACTTC,CASSLSPGGRETQYF
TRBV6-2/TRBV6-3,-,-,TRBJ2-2,TGTGCCAGCAGCCCTGGGGAGTTAGCGGGGACAGCCGGGGAGCTGTTTTTT,CASSPGELAGTAGELFF
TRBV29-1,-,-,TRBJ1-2,TGCAGCGTGGGGGGGAATTACAAACCTGGCTACACCTTC,CSVGGNYKPGYTF
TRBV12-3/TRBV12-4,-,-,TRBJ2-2,TGTGCCAGCAGAATCACAGGGATTGTGGGGGAGCTGTTTTTT,CASRITGIVGELFF
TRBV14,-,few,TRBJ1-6,TGTGCCAGCAGCCAAGATCACGCCGGGGGCGGATCACCCCTCCACTTT,CASSQDHAGGGSPLHF
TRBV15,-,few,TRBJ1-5,TGTGCCACCAGCAGTTGGGCTCAGCCCCAGCATTTT,CATSSWAQPQHF
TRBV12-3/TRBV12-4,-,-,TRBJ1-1,TGTGCCAGCAGTTTCCCTCCCCGGGGAGGGGTGGTCACTGAAGCTTTCTTT,CASSFPPRGGVVTEAFF
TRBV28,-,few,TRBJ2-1,TGTGCCAGCAGTTCCGCCCACGGGGCAAGCTCCTACAATGAGCAGTTCTTC,CASSSAHGASSYNEQFF
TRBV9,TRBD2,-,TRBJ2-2,TGTGCCAGCAGCGTAGATGGAGCGGGGGGCCTTCCTACCGGGGAGCTGTTTTTT,CASSVDGAGGLPTGELFF
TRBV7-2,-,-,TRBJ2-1,TGTGCCAGGAAACAGGGTCGGGCATACAATGAGCAGTTCTTC,CARKQGRAYNEQFF
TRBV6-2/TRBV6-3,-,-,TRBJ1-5,TGTGCCAGCAGTTCTGGACCGCCCCAGCATTTT,CASSSGPPQHF
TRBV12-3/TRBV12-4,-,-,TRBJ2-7,TGTGCCAGCAGTCCCCCAGGGGCGGCCTACGAGCAGTACTTC,CASSPPGAAYEQYF
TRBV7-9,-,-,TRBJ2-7,TGTGCCAGCAGCGGATATCACGTGCACGAGCAGTACTTC,CASSGYHVHEQYF
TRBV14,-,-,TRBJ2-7,TGTGCCAGCAGCCAAAATCTGGTAGCCCAAGCCGAGCAGTACTTC,CASSQNLVAQAEQYF
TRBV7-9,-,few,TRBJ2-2,TGTGCCAGCTCCAGGGGCTTCTCGACGGAGCTGTTTTTT,CASSRGFSTELFF
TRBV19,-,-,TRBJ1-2,TGTGCCAGTAGTATAGGACTGGAATATGGCTACACCTTC,CASSIGLEYGYTF